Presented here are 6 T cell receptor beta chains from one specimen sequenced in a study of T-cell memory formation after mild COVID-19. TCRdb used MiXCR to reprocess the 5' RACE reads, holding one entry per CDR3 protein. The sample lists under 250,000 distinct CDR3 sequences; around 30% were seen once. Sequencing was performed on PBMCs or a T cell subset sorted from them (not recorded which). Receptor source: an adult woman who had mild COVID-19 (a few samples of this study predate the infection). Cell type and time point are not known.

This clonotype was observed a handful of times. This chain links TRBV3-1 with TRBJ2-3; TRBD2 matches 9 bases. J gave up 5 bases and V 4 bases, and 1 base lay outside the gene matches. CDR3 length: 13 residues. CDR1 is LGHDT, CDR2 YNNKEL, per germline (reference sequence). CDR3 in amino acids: CASSLAGVDTQYF. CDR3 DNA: TGTGCCAGCAGCCTAGCGGGGGTAGATACGCAGTATTTT.

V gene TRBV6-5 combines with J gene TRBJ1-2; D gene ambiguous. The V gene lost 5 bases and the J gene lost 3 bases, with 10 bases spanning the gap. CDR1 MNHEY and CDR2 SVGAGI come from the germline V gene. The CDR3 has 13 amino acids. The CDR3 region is CASSTTTDYGYTF. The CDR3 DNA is TGTGCCAGCAGTACTACGACGGACTATGGCTACACCTTC.

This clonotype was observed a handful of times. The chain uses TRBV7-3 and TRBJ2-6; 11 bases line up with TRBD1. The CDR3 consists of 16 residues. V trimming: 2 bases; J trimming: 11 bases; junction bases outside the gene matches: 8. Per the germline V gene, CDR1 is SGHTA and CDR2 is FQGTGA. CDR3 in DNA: TGTGCCAGCAGCTTAGGAGGACAGGGGGCTGGATACGTCCTGACTTTC. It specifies CASSLGGQGAGYVLTF.

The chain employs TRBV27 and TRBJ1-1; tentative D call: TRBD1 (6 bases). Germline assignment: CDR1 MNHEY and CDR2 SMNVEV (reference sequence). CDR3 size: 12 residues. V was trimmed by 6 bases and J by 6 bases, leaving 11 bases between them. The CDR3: CASRLQGAEAFF. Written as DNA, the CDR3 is TGTGCCAGCAGGCTACAGGGTGCTGAAGCTTTCTTT.

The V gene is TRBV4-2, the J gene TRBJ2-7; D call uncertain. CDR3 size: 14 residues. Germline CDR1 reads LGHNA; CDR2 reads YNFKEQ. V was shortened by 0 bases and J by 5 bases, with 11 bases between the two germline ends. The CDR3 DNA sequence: TGTGCCAGCAGCCAAGATGAGACCTTGGACGAGCAGTACTTC. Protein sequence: CASSQDETLDEQYF.

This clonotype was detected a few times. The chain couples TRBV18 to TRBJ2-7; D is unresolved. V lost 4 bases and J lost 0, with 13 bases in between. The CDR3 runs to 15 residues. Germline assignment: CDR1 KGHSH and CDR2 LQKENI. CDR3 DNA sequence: TGTGCCAGCTCACTAGACTCGCTGGCCTCCTACGAGCAGTACTTC. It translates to CASSLDSLASYEQYF.